This T cell receptor (beta chain) was captured by sequencing in a study of T-cell reconstitution after alpha-beta-depleted transplantation in children. Overall study findings and caveats: About two months after transplant, alpha-beta T cells reportedly came from several hundred expanded graft clones. Recipient T cells and thymic progenitors that survived gave rise to the high TCRbeta diversity observed at day 60 in some patients. Newly produced T cells mostly accounted for T-cell counts and diversity one year post-transplant.

During its preparation, the TCRbeta library received unique molecular identifiers. MiXCR was run by TCRdb on the PCR reads, yielding one entry per CDR3 protein. Of a few hundred thousand distinct CDR3 sequences in the sample, under 15% were seen once. Germline assignment: CDR1 MDHEN and CDR2 SYDVKM. The CDR3 contains 15 residues. After removal of 6 bases from V and 5 bases from J, the junction contained 12 bases not matched to a gene. There are a few counts of this clonotype. Its antigen is currently unknown. The source was PBMCs, mostly from graft donor cells, collected 360 days after TCRalphabeta/CD19-depleted stem cell transplant. This sequence was found in a male patient aged 10 to 17 who had a stem cell transplant for acute myeloid leukemia, so the T cells may come from the graft donor. V and J are TRBV28 and TRBJ2-5; 7 bases align to TRBD1. Written as DNA, the CDR3 is TGTGCCAGCAGAAGCCCCACAGGGGTTTCGGAGACCCAGTACTTC. It encodes CASRSPTGVSETQYF.